The 5 T cell receptor beta chains below all came from one sample that was sequenced in a study of cytomegalovirus exposure and HLA in healthy donors. Primers: 60 Vbeta forward and 13 Jbeta reverse. The repertoire was sequenced with immunoSEQ multiplex PCR; TCRdb's copy has only in-frame clones and lacks some. The sample includes 95,000 to 150,000 clones, about 79% of them seen just once. Sequences were obtained from PBMCs. The source is a man aged 45-60 years in good health and CMV-seronegative.

This clone was seen only a few times. One end of the junction varies from germline; a read error may be responsible. V and J are TRBV7-9 and TRBJ2-1, with 15 bases identical to TRBD2. Germline V lookup: CDR1 SEHNR, CDR2 FQNEAQ (reference sequence). The CDR3 loop spans 16 amino acids. The CDR3, as DNA: TGTTCCAGCAGCCCTCGGACTAGCGGGGGGGGGAATGAGCAGTTCTTC. The encoded protein is CSSSPRTSGGGNEQFF.

The chain is built from TRBV7-2 and TRBJ2-3; 15 bases map to TRBD2. The germline V gene has CDR1 SGHTA and CDR2 FQGNSA. V shed 4 bases and J 5 bases; nucleotides not matched to a gene: 4. The CDR3 spans 16 residues. CDR3: CASSSGLAGGVDTQYF. CDR3 coding DNA: TGTGCCAGCAGCTCAGGACTAGCGGGGGGGGTAGATACGCAGTATTTT.

V gene TRBV30 combines with J gene TRBJ1-5, with D perhaps matching TRBD1 (6 bases). V was clipped by 2 bases and J by 7 bases, with 12 bases between them. The CDR3 has 13 residues. The V gene's germline CDR1 is GTSNPN and CDR2 SVGIG (reference sequence). The CDR3 spells CAWSMAGAQPQHF. Written as DNA, the CDR3 is TGTGCCTGGAGTATGGCAGGGGCCCAGCCCCAGCATTTT.

In this sample, this clone turned up once. The genes are TRBV6-1 and TRBJ2-3; 8 bases fit TRBD1. The CDR3 is 13 residues long. Looked up from germline, CDR1 is MNHNS and CDR2 is SASEGT. After removal of 8 bases from V and 2 bases from J, the junction contained 3 bases not matched to a gene. CDR3 protein: CASGQGLTDTQYF. The DNA for the CDR3 is TGTGCCAGCGGACAGGGTCTCACAGATACGCAGTATTTT.

J is TRBJ2-7 and V is TRBV4-3; 7 bases fit TRBD1. Trimming took 0 bases from V and 6 from J; bases not matched to a gene: 8. The CDR3 consists of 15 residues. Germline CDR1 is LGHNA and CDR2 is YSLEER. CDR3: CASSQDLVEGAEQYF. The CDR3 DNA reads TGCGCCAGCAGCCAAGATCTGGTCGAGGGGGCCGAGCAGTACTTC.